These 28 T cell receptor beta chains were all obtained from the same sample, sequenced in a study of T cell responses to AZD1222 COVID-19 vaccine. Sequencing used immunoSEQ multiplex PCR; TCRdb keeps in-frame clones, though not all of them. Of roughly 33,000 clones listed, approximately 80% were seen once; the top ten hold around 4%. The sample here was peripheral blood, taken 28 days after the second AZD1222 dose. Receptors originate from an adult who received the AZD1222 COVID-19 vaccine.

This chain links TRBV30 with TRBJ2-2, with 10 bases matching TRBD2. The CDR3 covers 16 residues. Unmatched junction bases numbered 9, after V lost 4 bases and J lost 4 bases. Per the germline V gene, CDR1 is GTSNPN and CDR2 is SVGIG (reference sequence). The CDR3 region is CAWTPGTSVITGELFF. DNA of the CDR3: TGTGCCTGGACCCCAGGGACTAGCGTTATCACCGGGGAGCTGTTTTTT.

For the CDR3, the DNA is TGTGCCAGCAGTGTACAGACAGGCCTCTCTGGAAACACCATATATTTT. Translating gives CASSVQTGLSGNTIYF. V usage is TRBV9 and J usage is TRBJ1-3; maybe TRBD1 (6 bases). V lost 5 bases to trimming and J lost 0 bases, with 15 bases between them. The CDR3 is 16 amino acids. Germline V lookup: CDR1 SGDLS, CDR2 YYNGEE.

In DNA, the CDR3 is TGTGCCAGCAGCCAAATCAGGACAGGTTCCTCCTACGAGCAGTACGTC. This sequence encodes CASSQIRTGSSYEQYV. This chain joins TRBV14 and TRBJ2-7, with TRBD1 identical over 7 bases. CDR3 length: 16 amino acids. Germline V CDR1 and CDR2: SGHDN, FVKESK. Trimming removed 2 bases from V and 0 bases from J; junction bases left unmatched: 7.

CDR3 residues: CASSLALAGTNEQFF. The CDR3 DNA sequence: TGCGCCAGCAGCTTGGCCCTAGCGGGAACCAATGAGCAGTTCTTC. The V gene is TRBV5-1, the J gene TRBJ2-1, with 9 bases lining up with TRBD2. J gave up 6 bases and V 0 bases, and 4 bases lay outside the gene matches. The CDR3 runs 15 residues. Germline CDR1 is SGHRS and CDR2 is YFSETQ.

Only one count was recorded for this clone. The genes are TRBV19 and TRBJ1-3; no firm D call. This CDR3 is built from 14 residues. V lost 7 bases to trimming and J lost 6 bases, with 16 bases between them. Germline V gene sequence: CDR1 LNHDA, CDR2 SQIVND (reference sequence). The CDR3 protein is CASTAIHPANTIYF. In nucleotides, the CDR3 is TGTGCCAGTACAGCGATCCACCCCGCAAACACCATATATTTT.

V and J are TRBV6-5 and TRBJ1-1; D uncertain. CDR1 and CDR2 (germline): MNHEY, SVGAGI. This CDR3 has 11 amino acids. V was clipped by 5 bases and J by 8 bases, with 9 bases between them. CDR3 DNA sequence: TGTGCCAGCAGTCTATACAACGAAGCTTTCTTT. This gives the protein CASSLYNEAFF.

This rearrangement joins TRBV7-6 to TRBJ2-1, with 7 bases aligning to TRBD2. The CDR3 runs 15 residues. Trimming removed 5 bases from V and 4 bases from J; junction bases left unmatched: 8. From germline, CDR1 is SGHVS and CDR2 FNYEAQ. The CDR3 here is CASSRSGTTYNEQFF. The CDR3 nucleotides read TGTGCCAGCAGCCGCTCCGGGACTACATACAATGAGCAGTTCTTC.

The table lists this clone with a count of one. This chain joins TRBV5-4 and TRBJ1-5; 10 nucleotides agree with TRBD1. The germline CDR1 and CDR2 sequences are SGHNT and YYREEE (reference sequence). This CDR3 region has 14 residues. Losses at the gene ends were 4 bases for V and 6 bases for J; bases not matched to a gene: 4. The DNA for the CDR3 is TGTGCCAGCAGCGATGGGACAGGGGCTCAGCCCCAGCATTTT. Translated: CASSDGTGAQPQHF.

The chain joins TRBV6-5 to TRBJ1-1; D possibly corresponds to TRBD1 (6 bases). Deletions cut 5 bases from V and 1 base from J, with 11 bases between. CDR3 size: 14 residues. The germline CDR1 and CDR2 sequences are MNHEY and SVGAGI. Here the CDR3 DNA reads TGTGCCAGCAGTAAGACAGGACGGAACACTGAAGCTTTCTTT. Translating it yields CASSKTGRNTEAFF.

The chain employs TRBV5-1 and TRBJ2-2; tentatively, D is TRBD1 or TRBD2 (6 bases each). Germline V gives CDR1 SGHRS, CDR2 YFSETQ. This CDR3 region has 14 residues. Trimming removed 4 bases at V and 4 bases at J, with 11 bases between. The CDR3 nucleotides are TGCGCCAGCAGCCCGGAGGGGGGCACCGGGGAGCTGTTTTTT. Translating gives CASSPEGGTGELFF.

The chain recombines TRBV25-1 with TRBJ1-6; D gene ambiguous. Deletions cut 4 bases from V and 10 bases from J, with 11 bases between. The CDR3 is 13 amino acids. Germline CDR1 MGHDK, CDR2 SYGVNS. CDR3 DNA sequence: TGTGCCAGCAGTGCCCAGGAATCCTCACCCCTCCACTTT. Encoded protein: CASSAQESSPLHF.

The chain is built from TRBV9 and TRBJ2-3; tentatively, D is TRBD2 (6 bases). V lost 0 bases and J lost 14, with 16 bases in between. Germline CDR1 reads SGDLS; CDR2 reads YYNGEE. The CDR3 loop spans 13 amino acids. The CDR3 bases are TGTGCCAGCAGCGTAGCTGGGACTGACATGCCGTATTTT. This gives the protein CASSVAGTDMPYF.

This chain connects TRBV12-3 or TRBV12-4 to TRBJ2-2; maybe TRBD1 (5 bases). The CDR3 covers 12 residues. The V end was cut by 3 bases, the J end by 14 bases, with 13 bases between. CDR3 sequence: CASSLSLGALFF. As DNA, the CDR3 is TGTGCCAGCAGTTTGTCTCTTGGGGCCCTGTTTTTT.

The V and J genes are TRBV7-6 and TRBJ2-1, with TRBD2 matching over 9 bases. J gave up 4 bases and V 5 bases, and 6 bases lay outside the gene matches. Germline lookup yields CDR1 SGHVS and CDR2 FNYEAQ. There are 15 residues in the CDR3. The CDR3 loop reads CASSQPLAGYNEQFF. DNA of the CDR3: TGTGCCAGCAGCCAACCCCTAGCGGGGTACAATGAGCAGTTCTTC.

The chain couples TRBV5-6 to TRBJ1-2; 8 bases fit TRBD1. J gave up 8 bases and V 5 bases, and 8 bases lay outside the gene matches. CDR1 SGHDT and CDR2 YYEEEE come from the germline V gene. This CDR3 spans 13 amino acids. CDR3 sequence (DNA): TGTGCCAGCAGATCCAGGGGGCGTCAAGGCTACACCTTC. Protein product: CASRSRGRQGYTF.

V is TRBV27 and J is TRBJ2-4, with 8 bases lining up with TRBD1. The V gene's germline CDR1 is MNHEY and CDR2 SMNVEV (reference sequence). Trimming at V came to 3 bases and at J to 2 bases, leaving 6 bases not matched to a gene. The CDR3 consists of 16 residues. The CDR3 protein is CASSLNRGISKNIQYF. CDR3 DNA sequence: TGTGCCAGCAGTTTGAACAGGGGGATTTCCAAAAACATTCAGTACTTC.

The V call is TRBV24-1, the J call TRBJ2-1, with D possibly being TRBD1 or TRBD2 (6 bases each). This CDR3 has 16 amino acids. The germline V gene has CDR1 KGHDR and CDR2 SFDVKD. V gave up 0 bases and J gave up 7 bases, with 15 bases separating them. Here the CDR3 reads CATSDLGGGGRNEQFF. The CDR3 DNA follows: TGTGCCACCAGTGATTTGGGAGGGGGAGGTAGGAATGAGCAGTTCTTC.

In nucleotides, the CDR3 is TGTGCCAGCAGCCCCACCGGGACACCCCTCTTAGGGACCCAGTACTTC. Its protein is CASSPTGTPLLGTQYF. The chain links TRBV7-9 to TRBJ2-5; possibly TRBD1 for D (6 bases). V was shortened by 5 bases and J by 7 bases, with 23 bases between the two germline ends. CDR1 and CDR2 (germline): SEHNR, FQNEAQ (reference sequence). CDR3 size: 16 residues.

This chain uses TRBV10-3 with TRBJ2-3; no definite D call. CDR1 ENHRY and CDR2 SYGVKD come from the germline V gene. V dropped 6 bases and J dropped 2 bases, with 6 bases sitting between them. The CDR3 has 12 amino acids. The CDR3 loop reads CAIRRSTDTQYF. The CDR3 DNA sequence: TGTGCCATCAGACGGTCCACAGATACGCAGTATTTT.

The rearrangement joins TRBV10-2 to TRBJ1-1; no firm D call. Germline CDR1 and CDR2: WSHSY and SAAADI. The CDR3 is made up of 15 amino acids. Between the trimmed V and J ends, which lost 2 bases and 0 bases, there was a span of 10 bases. In nucleotides, the CDR3 is TGCGCCAGCAGTGAGAGACTGGAAATGAACACTGAAGCTTTCTTT. It codes for CASSERLEMNTEAFF.

This clone was detected once. The V call is TRBV30, the J call TRBJ1-4, with D uncertain. CDR1 GTSNPN and CDR2 SVGIG come from the germline V gene (reference sequence). The CDR3 sequence is 12 residues long. V was cut by 0 bases and J by 8 bases, with 7 bases left in between. The CDR3 sequence is CAWSVIREKLFF. Written as DNA, the CDR3 is TGTGCCTGGAGTGTAATCCGGGAAAAACTGTTTTTT.

This chain joins TRBV6-5 and TRBJ1-4; no reliable D call. The CDR3 loop spans 14 amino acids. Trimming shortened V by 2 bases and J by 5 bases, and 9 bases separated the two germline ends. Germline CDR1 and CDR2: MNHEY and SVGAGI. The DNA of the CDR3 is TGTGCCAGCAGTTACAGGCCGGGGAATGAAAAACTGTTTTTT. It yields the protein CASSYRPGNEKLFF.

V gene TRBV19 combines with J gene TRBJ1-1; D uncertain. V was pared by 2 bases and J by 4 bases, with 14 bases between. This CDR3 has 15 residues. CDR1 and CDR2 from the germline V gene are LNHDA and SQIVND (reference sequence). The CDR3 nucleotides read TGTGCCAGTAGTATATCGGTTAAGGTTTCCACTGAAGCTTTCTTT. It codes for CASSISVKVSTEAFF.

Written as DNA, the CDR3 is TGTGCCAGCAGCCCCAGGGGCGGGGAGACCCAGTACTTC. As protein: CASSPRGGETQYF. V and J are TRBV6-5 and TRBJ2-5; maybe TRBD1 (6 bases). The germline V and J ends were trimmed by 6 bases and 5 bases, with 13 bases remaining between them. The CDR3 contains 13 residues. Per the germline V gene, CDR1 is MNHEY and CDR2 is SVGAGI.

The chain links TRBV7-9 to TRBJ1-1; D is unclear. The CDR3 covers 14 residues. Germline V gene data show CDR1 as SEHNR and CDR2 as FQNEAQ (reference sequence). V dropped 3 bases and J dropped 3 bases, with 11 bases sitting between them. The CDR3 loop is CASSFGVGYTEAFF. The DNA for the CDR3 is TGTGCCAGCAGCTTTGGTGTGGGCTACACTGAAGCTTTCTTT.

In this sample, this clone turned up a few times. One end of the junction varies from germline; a read error may be responsible. This chain links TRBV11-2 with TRBJ1-6; 12 nucleotides agree with TRBD1. There are 17 residues in the CDR3. CDR1 and CDR2 from the germline V gene are SGHAT and FQNNGV. The CDR3 region is CASSLEGQGARNSPLHF. The CDR3 region has the DNA TGTGCCAGCAGCCTAGAGGGACAGGGGGCGCGAAATTCACCCCTCCACTTT.

This chain connects TRBV10-2 to TRBJ2-1; TRBD2 aligns across 11 bases. V gave up 8 bases and J gave up 8 bases; unmatched junction bases: 8. The CDR3 loop spans 14 amino acids. Looked up from germline, CDR1 is WSHSY and CDR2 is SAAADI. The CDR3 nucleotides are TGCGCCAGCTTAGCGGGGGGGCTTATAGATGAGCAGTTCTTC. Translating gives CASLAGGLIDEQFF.

This chain connects TRBV10-3 to TRBJ1-6; D might be TRBD1 (6 bases). From germline, CDR1 is ENHRY and CDR2 SYGVKD. Deletions cut 0 bases from V and 9 bases from J, with 18 bases between. The length of the CDR3 is 17 residues. CDR3 sequence: CAISESTGTRVSSPLHF. CDR3 DNA: TGTGCCATCAGTGAGTCGACCGGGACACGAGTTAGTTCACCCCTCCACTTT.